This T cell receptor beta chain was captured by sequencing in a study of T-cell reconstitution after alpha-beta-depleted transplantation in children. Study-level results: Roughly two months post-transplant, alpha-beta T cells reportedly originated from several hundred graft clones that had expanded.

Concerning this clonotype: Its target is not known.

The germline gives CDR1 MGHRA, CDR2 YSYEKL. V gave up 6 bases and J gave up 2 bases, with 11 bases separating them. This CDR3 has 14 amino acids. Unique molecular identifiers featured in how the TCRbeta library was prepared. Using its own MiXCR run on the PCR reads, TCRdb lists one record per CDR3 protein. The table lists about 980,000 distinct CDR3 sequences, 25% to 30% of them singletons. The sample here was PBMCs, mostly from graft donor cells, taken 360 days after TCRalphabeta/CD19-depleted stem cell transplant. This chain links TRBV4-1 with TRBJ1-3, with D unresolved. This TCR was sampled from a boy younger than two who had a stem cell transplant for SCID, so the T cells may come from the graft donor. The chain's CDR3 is CASSLTSPGNTIYF. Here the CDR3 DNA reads TGCGCCAGCAGTCTGACATCCCCTGGAAACACCATATATTTT.